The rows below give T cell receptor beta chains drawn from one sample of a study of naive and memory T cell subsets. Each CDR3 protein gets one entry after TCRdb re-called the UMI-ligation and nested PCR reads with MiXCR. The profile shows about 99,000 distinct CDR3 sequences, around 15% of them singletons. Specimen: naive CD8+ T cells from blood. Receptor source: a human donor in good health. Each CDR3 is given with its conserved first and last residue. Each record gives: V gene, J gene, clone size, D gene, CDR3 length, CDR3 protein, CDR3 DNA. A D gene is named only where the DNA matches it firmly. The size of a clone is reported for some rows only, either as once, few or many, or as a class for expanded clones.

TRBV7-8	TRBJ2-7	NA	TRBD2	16	CASSLTPGLAAYEQYF	TGTGCCAGCAGCTTAACCCCGGGACTAGCGGCCTACGAGCAGTACTTC
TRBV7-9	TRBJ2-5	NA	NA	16	CASRHVRDKEGETQYF	TGTGCCAGCAGACACGTACGGGACAAAGAGGGGGAGACCCAGTACTTC
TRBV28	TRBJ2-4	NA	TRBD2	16	CASSFLGASGGNIQYF	TGTGCCAGCAGTTTTCTAGGGGCTAGCGGGGGGAACATTCAGTACTTC
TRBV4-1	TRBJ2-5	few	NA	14	CASSQPRTGETQYF	TGCGCCAGCAGCCAACCCCGGACCGGGGAGACCCAGTACTTC
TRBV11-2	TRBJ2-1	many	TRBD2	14	CASSGLAEYNEQFF	TGTGCCAGCAGCGGACTAGCGGAATACAATGAGCAGTTCTTC
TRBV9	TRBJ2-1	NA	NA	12	CASSVDEDEQFF	TGTGCCAGCAGCGTAGACGAGGATGAGCAGTTCTTC
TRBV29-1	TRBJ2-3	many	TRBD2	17	CSVEGRDYSQAADTQYF	TGCAGCGTTGAAGGGCGGGACTACTCACAAGCGGCAGATACGCAGTATTTT
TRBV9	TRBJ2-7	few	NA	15	CASSPGVRGTYEQYF	TGTGCCAGCAGCCCAGGAGTGAGAGGAACTTACGAGCAGTACTTC
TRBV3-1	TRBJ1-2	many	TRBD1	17	CASSQWTGATLNYGYTF	TGTGCCAGCAGCCAATGGACAGGGGCGACCCTAAACTATGGCTACACCTTC
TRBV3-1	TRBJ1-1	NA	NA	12	CASSPGRPEAFF	TGTGCCAGCAGCCCCGGTAGGCCTGAAGCTTTCTTT
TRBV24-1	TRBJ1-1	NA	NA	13	CATSDLGRTEAFF	TGTGCCACCAGTGATTTAGGAAGAACTGAAGCTTTCTTT
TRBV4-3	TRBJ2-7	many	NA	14	CASSSGTGSYEQYF	TGCGCCAGCAGTTCCGGGACGGGTTCCTACGAGCAGTACTTC
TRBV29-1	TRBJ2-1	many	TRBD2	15	CSVARGLAAYNEQFF	TGCAGCGTTGCCAGGGGACTAGCTGCCTACAATGAGCAGTTCTTC
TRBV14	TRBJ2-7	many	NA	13	CASSQVQGSEQYF	TGTGCCAGCAGCCAAGTTCAGGGATCCGAGCAGTACTTC
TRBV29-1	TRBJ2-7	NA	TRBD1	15	CSVVGTGLSSYEQYF	TGCAGCGTTGTAGGGACAGGGCTTAGCTCCTACGAGCAGTACTTC
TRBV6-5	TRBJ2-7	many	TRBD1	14	CASRLTGGTYEQYF	TGTGCCAGCAGGTTGACAGGGGGCACTTACGAGCAGTACTTC
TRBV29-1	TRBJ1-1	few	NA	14	CSVEQGTTNTEAFF	TGCAGCGTTGAACAGGGGACCACTAACACTGAAGCTTTCTTT
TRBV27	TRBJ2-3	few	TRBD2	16	CASSPSSGTVADTQYF	TGTGCCAGCAGTCCGTCTAGCGGGACGGTGGCAGATACGCAGTATTTT
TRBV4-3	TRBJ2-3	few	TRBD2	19	CASSPGVAGGALGTDTQYF	TGCGCCAGCAGCCCCGGGGTGGCGGGGGGCGCCCTGGGCACAGATACGCAGTATTTT
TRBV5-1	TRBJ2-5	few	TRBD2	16	CASSLNSGRGRETQYF	TGCGCCAGCAGCTTAAATAGCGGGAGAGGGCGAGAGACCCAGTACTTC
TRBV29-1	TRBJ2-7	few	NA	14	CSVEEDSSTYEQYF	TGCAGCGTTGAAGAGGACAGCAGCACCTACGAGCAGTACTTC
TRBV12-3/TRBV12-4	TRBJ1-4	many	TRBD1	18	CASSLGRGQDWRNEKLFF	TGTGCCAGCAGTTTAGGTAGGGGACAGGACTGGAGAAATGAAAAACTGTTTTTT
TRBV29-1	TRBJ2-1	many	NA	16	CSVTTPGREGLNEQFF	TGCAGCGTCACCACCCCTGGCCGCGAAGGGCTCAATGAGCAGTTCTTC
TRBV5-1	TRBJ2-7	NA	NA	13	CASSSRDQYEQYF	TGCGCCAGCAGCTCCCGGGACCAATACGAGCAGTACTTC
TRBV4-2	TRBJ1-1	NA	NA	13	CASSLGGNTEALF	TGTGCCAGCAGCCTAGGGGGGAACACTGAAGCTCTCTTT
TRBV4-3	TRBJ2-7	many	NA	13	CASSQDGSYEQYF	TGCGCCAGCAGCCAAGATGGCTCCTACGAGCAGTACTTC
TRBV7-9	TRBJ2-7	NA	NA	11	CASSLLHEQYF	TGTGCCAGCAGCTTACTCCACGAGCAGTACTTC
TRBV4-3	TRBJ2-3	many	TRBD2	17	CASSQDQSSGGTDTQYF	TGCGCCAGCAGCCAAGATCAGTCTAGCGGGGGAACAGATACGCAGTATTTT
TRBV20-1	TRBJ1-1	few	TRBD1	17	CSARDLLRQGVVTEAFF	TGCAGTGCTAGAGATCTCTTAAGGCAGGGGGTAGTCACTGAAGCTTTCTTT
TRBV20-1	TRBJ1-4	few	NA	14	CSARNSGTREKLFF	TGCAGTGCTAGGAATTCCGGGACAAGAGAAAAACTGTTTTTT
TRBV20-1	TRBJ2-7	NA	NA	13	CSARDKGAYEQYF	TGCAGTGCTAGAGATAAGGGGGCCTACGAGCAGTACTTC